This T cell receptor (beta chain) appears in the sequencing data of a study of T cell changes during pregnancy in multiple sclerosis. With 5 bases clipped from V and 3 bases from J, the junction kept 8 bases outside the gene matches. The length of the CDR3 is 17 residues. The germline V gene encodes CDR1 SGHDT and CDR2 YYEEEE. This clone was detected once. The assay was immunoSEQ multiplex PCR, and TCRdb's table has in-frame clones only and misses some. The table records tens of thousands of clones, about 91% of them present only once. This sequence was found in a female donor with multiple sclerosis, enrolled in a pregnancy study. The chain is built from TRBV5-6 and TRBJ2-2; 12 bases fit TRBD2. The specimen was peripheral blood, collected after pregnancy. The CDR3 DNA sequence: TGTGCCAGCAGGCCTACTCTAGCGGGGGGGTACACCGGGGAGCTGTTTTTT. The encoded protein is CASRPTLAGGYTGELFF.